This T cell receptor beta chain was observed in a study of OX40 agonist ivuxolimab in advanced cancers. Study information: Across the patients, intravenous ivuxolimab was delivered every 2 weeks at 0.01 to 10 mg/kg.

With regard to this clone: No antigen is known for it.

Assay: immunoSEQ multiplex PCR; the TCRdb copy retains only in-frame clones and omits some. Here the sample spans over 85,000 clones, 70% to 90% being singletons. V lost 2 bases to trimming and J lost 4 bases; unmatched junction nucleotides: 3. This CDR3 contains 15 residues. CDR1 is MNHEY and CDR2 is SMNVEV in the germline V gene (reference sequence). Overall study results and limits: Expanded clones belonging to CD8+ T cells outnumbered, on average, those of CD4+.

The sample in question was CD4+ or CD8+ T cells sorted from blood, obtained in a trial of the OX40 agonist ivuxolimab. The sequence derives from an adult with an advanced solid tumor such as melanoma, head and neck, liver or kidney cancer. The V gene is TRBV27, the J gene TRBJ2-5; 11 nucleotides agree with TRBD2. CDR3 in DNA: TGTGCCAGCAGTTTAACTAGCGGGGGTTTAGAGACCCAGTACTTC. As protein: CASSLTSGGLETQYF.